Each of the 30 T cell receptor beta chains below was sequenced from the same sample in a study of graft-versus-host responses after intestinal transplantation. No antigens are known for them. TCRdb's table, derived via immunoSEQ multiplex PCR, lists solely in-frame clones and lacks some. The top ten hold roughly 0.43% of the sample, which has 65,000 to 90,000 clones, roughly 90% seen once. Source: unstimulated CD8+ T cells sorted from spleen or lymph node cells, taken before transplant. Every receptor here comes from a human donor who was the organ donor for an intestinal transplant.

The chain employs TRBV5-1 and TRBJ1-4; TRBD1 matches at 12 bases. The J segment lost 8 bases and the V segment lost 5 bases, leaving 7 bases of the junction unmatched. CDR3 size: 15 residues. Per germline, CDR1 SGHRS and CDR2 YFSETQ. This chain's CDR3 is CASRDAGTGGEKLFF. CDR3 bases: TGCGCCAGCAGGGATGCCGGGACAGGGGGCGAAAAACTGTTTTTT.

The CDR3: CASSLSAGRTNGYTF. CDR3 bases: TGTGCCAGCAGTTTATCGGCCGGGAGGACGAATGGCTACACCTTC. This chain connects TRBV27 to TRBJ1-2; the D is unclear. Germline assignment: CDR1 MNHEY and CDR2 SMNVEV (reference sequence). The CDR3 totals 15 residues. V was cut by 0 bases and J by 6 bases, with 14 bases left in between.

This chain connects TRBV4-2 to TRBJ2-1; 8 positions match TRBD2. The CDR3 has 18 residues. J gave up 0 bases and V 0 bases, and 7 bases lay outside the gene matches. Germline assignment: CDR1 LGHNA and CDR2 YNFKEQ. The CDR3 reads CASSQEQRGPLSYNEQFF. CDR3 sequence (DNA): TGTGCCAGCAGCCAAGAACAGCGGGGGCCCCTCTCCTACAATGAGCAGTTCTTC.

In its sample, this clone was seen once. The V gene is TRBV7-9, the J gene TRBJ1-3; 8 bases match TRBD1. Germline CDR1 is SEHNR and CDR2 is FQNEAQ (reference sequence). The CDR3 is 15 residues long. V shed 5 bases and J 4 bases; nucleotides not matched to a gene: 7. CDR3 nucleotides: TGTGCCAGCAGCCTCCTGACAGGGGCGGGAAACACCATATATTTT. This encodes CASSLLTGAGNTIYF.

The chain combines TRBV9 with TRBJ2-7, with 7 bases fitting TRBD2. This CDR3 contains 15 residues. Trimming took 3 bases from V and 4 from J; bases not matched to a gene: 10. CDR1 and CDR2 from the germline V gene are SGDLS and YYNGEE. CDR3 sequence reads: CASSATAGTGYEQYF. DNA of the CDR3: TGTGCCAGCAGCGCGACAGCGGGGACCGGGTACGAGCAGTACTTC.

The chain joins TRBV6-1 to TRBJ1-2, with 7 bases that match TRBD1. Germline V gene lookup returns CDR1 MNHNS and CDR2 SASEGT. V was pared by 2 bases and J by 4 bases, with 10 bases of the junction left unmatched. There are 16 residues in the CDR3. The CDR3: CASSEIPTGERYGYTF. The CDR3 nucleotides read TGTGCCAGCAGTGAAATACCTACAGGGGAACGCTATGGCTACACCTTC.

The gene calls are TRBV9 and TRBJ2-7; TRBD1 might be the D (5 bases). The CDR3 runs 13 residues. Deletions cut 4 bases from V and 2 bases from J, with 10 bases between. CDR1 and CDR2 (germline): SGDLS, YYNGEE. The CDR3 region has the DNA TGTGCCAGCAGCAGTGACAGCCCCTACGAGCAGTACTTC. Its protein product is CASSSDSPYEQYF.

The genes are TRBV18 and TRBJ2-1; 8 bases match TRBD2. This CDR3 spans 15 amino acids. Germline CDR1 KGHSH, CDR2 LQKENI. The trim removed 6 bases at V and 5 bases at J, leaving 9 bases unmatched. In nucleotides, the CDR3 is TGTGCCAGCTCTCCGACTAGCGCGATAGACAATGAGCAGTTCTTC. Translation: CASSPTSAIDNEQFF.

This sequence joins TRBV5-1 and TRBJ2-7; weak D call: TRBD1 (6 bases). Trimming shortened V by 0 bases and J by 2 bases, and 6 bases separated the two germline ends. Germline loops: CDR1 SGHRS, CDR2 YFSETQ. The CDR3 spans 13 residues. The CDR3 here is CASSLGDTYEQYF. CDR3 sequence (DNA): TGCGCCAGCAGCTTGGGGGACACCTACGAGCAGTACTTC.

The rearrangement uses TRBV27 and TRBJ1-2; D might be TRBD1 (5 bases). The CDR3 spans 13 residues. V shed 3 bases and J shed 7 bases, with 12 bases lying between them. Germline V CDR1 and CDR2: MNHEY, SMNVEV (reference sequence). The CDR3 loop reads CASSFRGGAGYTF. For the CDR3, the DNA is TGTGCCAGCAGTTTTCGGGGAGGGGCTGGCTACACCTTC.

This chain joins TRBV4-3 and TRBJ2-7; possibly TRBD2 for D (5 bases). Trimming took 4 bases from V and 6 from J, leaving 16 bases between them. Germline V CDR1 and CDR2: LGHNA, YSLEER. The CDR3 is 14 residues long. CDR3 in DNA: TGCGCCAGCAGCCTGTACGAGGGCTCTACCGAGCAGTACTTC. Protein product: CASSLYEGSTEQYF.

CDR3 sequence (DNA): TGTGCCAGCAGCCCTCCCGAGTTCAACTATGGCTACACCTTC. This sequence encodes CASSPPEFNYGYTF. This chain joins TRBV7-9 and TRBJ1-2; D is unclear. Trimming removed 5 bases at V and 2 bases at J, with 12 bases between. CDR1 and CDR2 (germline): SEHNR, FQNEAQ (reference sequence). The CDR3 runs to 14 residues.

V and J are TRBV5-4 and TRBJ1-2; D is undetermined. The germline V and J ends were trimmed by 4 bases and 3 bases, with 13 bases remaining between them. CDR1 is SGHNT, CDR2 YYREEE, per germline (reference sequence). The CDR3 length is 14 residues. The CDR3 bases are TGTGCCAGCAGCGGAGAGGGTGGGGACTATGGCTACACCTTC. Residues: CASSGEGGDYGYTF.

The sample holds one count of this clone. The CDR3 region has the DNA TGCAGCGTTTCAGACAGGGTCGGTATGGAGCAGTACTTC. Translating gives CSVSDRVGMEQYF. The chain joins TRBV29-1 to TRBJ2-7; 7 bases line up with TRBD1. The germline CDR1 and CDR2 sequences are SQVTM and ANQGSEA. The CDR3 is 13 residues long. J lost 7 bases, V lost 5 bases, and 11 bases had no gene match.

V gene TRBV2 combines with J gene TRBJ2-1, with TRBD2 identical over 15 bases. This CDR3 comprises 22 residues. V shed 10 bases, J shed 0 bases, and the junction held 22 bases outside the gene matches. Per the germline V gene, CDR1 is SNHLY and CDR2 is FYNNEI. The CDR3 region is CATLDLLIGTSGGTSSYNEQFF. The CDR3 bases are TGTGCCACCTTAGACCTTTTGATCGGGACTAGCGGGGGGACCTCCTCCTACAATGAGCAGTTCTTC.

The chain employs TRBV4-3 and TRBJ1-1; 9 nucleotides line up with TRBD1. Germline V lookup: CDR1 LGHNA, CDR2 YSLEER. This CDR3 spans 17 amino acids. The ends lost 4 bases at V and 4 bases at J; junction bases unmatched: 13. Written as DNA, the CDR3 is TGCGCCAGCAGCCTATCGGACAGGGGCTCTTCTTCCACTGAAGCTTTCTTT. Its protein product is CASSLSDRGSSSTEAFF.

The table lists this clone with a count of one. V gene TRBV11-2 combines with J gene TRBJ1-1; TRBD1 aligns across 8 bases. Germline loops: CDR1 SGHAT, CDR2 FQNNGV. Trimming at V came to 3 bases and at J to 1 base, leaving 1 base not matched to a gene. The CDR3 runs 14 residues. The CDR3 spells CASSLGTGNTEAFF. The CDR3 coding sequence is TGTGCCAGCAGCTTGGGGACAGGGAACACTGAAGCTTTCTTT.

The J gene is TRBJ1-1, the V gene TRBV10-3; tentatively, D is TRBD1 (5 bases). The CDR3 consists of 15 residues. V was clipped by 2 bases and J by 1 base, with 11 bases between them. CDR1 is ENHRY and CDR2 is SYGVKD in the germline V gene. CDR3 amino acids: CAISEQPGWNTEAFF. The CDR3, as DNA: TGTGCCATCAGTGAGCAACCAGGGTGGAACACTGAAGCTTTCTTT.

The V gene is TRBV11-3, the J gene TRBJ2-1; 10 bases fit TRBD2. The germline V gene has CDR1 SGHNT and CDR2 YENEEA. V lost 1 base and J lost 4; bases outside the gene matches: 7. The CDR3 consists of 17 residues. In nucleotides, the CDR3 is TGTGCCAGCAGCTTAGGGAGCGGGGGGGTTTCTTACAATGAGCAGTTCTTC. Its translation: CASSLGSGGVSYNEQFF.

CDR3 loop: CASSIGQGEAEAFF. CDR3 DNA sequence: TGTGCCAGTAGTATAGGACAGGGTGAGGCTGAAGCTTTCTTT. The chain carries TRBV19 and TRBJ1-1; 7 bases map to TRBD1. The V gene's germline CDR1 is LNHDA and CDR2 SQIVND (reference sequence). This CDR3 contains 14 residues. Germline trimming cut 1 base from V and 6 bases from J; bases unmatched to any gene: 5.

The V call is TRBV27, the J call TRBJ2-5, with 8 bases identical to TRBD2. The V gene's germline CDR1 is MNHEY and CDR2 SMNVEV (reference sequence). The CDR3 covers 15 residues. The junction had 4 bases not matched to a gene; V was cut back by 0 bases and J by 4 bases. The CDR3 here is CASSLSIAGRETQYF. In DNA, the CDR3 is TGTGCCAGCAGTTTATCGATAGCGGGGCGAGAGACCCAGTACTTC.

The CDR3, as DNA: TGTGCCAGCAGCCCCGAGCGGGGGAGCACGGAGACCCAGTACTTC. Protein: CASSPERGSTETQYF. The V gene is TRBV7-3, the J gene TRBJ2-5, with TRBD2 matching 8 bases. CDR1 and CDR2 from the germline V gene are SGHTA and FQGTGA. The CDR3 runs to 15 residues. V was pared by 5 bases and J by 5 bases, with 10 bases of the junction left unmatched.

V and J are TRBV5-1 and TRBJ2-3; tentative D call: TRBD1 (7 bases). Germline V gene lookup returns CDR1 SGHRS and CDR2 YFSETQ. Trimming took 0 bases from V and 3 from J, leaving 11 bases between them. The CDR3 runs to 15 residues. The CDR3 is CASSLGAGGTDTQYF. Here the CDR3 DNA reads TGCGCCAGCAGCTTGGGGGCAGGGGGGACAGATACGCAGTATTTT. The variable domain in full, completed from reference TRBV5-1 and TRBJ2-3, reads KAGVTQTPRYLIKTRGQQVTLSCSPISGHRSVSWYQQTPGQGLQFLFEYFSETQRNKGNFPGRFSGRQFSNSRSEMNVSTLELGDSALYLCASSLGAGGTDTQYFGPGTRLTVL.

This chain links TRBV6-1 with TRBJ2-5; D possibly corresponds to TRBD2 (5 bases). Germline V lookup: CDR1 MNHNS, CDR2 SASEGT. Trimming shortened V by 1 base and J by 0 bases, and 12 bases separated the two germline ends. The CDR3 has 16 amino acids. The CDR3 spells CASSEVLGGNQETQYF. The CDR3 nucleotides read TGTGCCAGCAGTGAAGTGTTAGGAGGAAACCAAGAGACCCAGTACTTC.

This rearrangement joins TRBV27 to TRBJ2-5, with TRBD1 matching 7 bases. Germline values: CDR1 MNHEY, CDR2 SMNVEV (reference sequence). J lost 0 bases, V lost 4 bases, and 8 bases had no gene match. The CDR3 is 16 residues long. The CDR3 here is CASSSFGTAYQETQYF. Written as DNA, the CDR3 is TGTGCCAGCAGTTCCTTCGGGACAGCGTACCAAGAGACCCAGTACTTC.

The V gene is TRBV7-2, the J gene TRBJ2-7; 9 bases align to TRBD1. The CDR3 consists of 18 residues. The V and J ends lost 5 bases and 3 bases, in that order; junction bases with no gene match: 17. From germline, CDR1 is SGHTA and CDR2 FQGNSA. CDR3: CASSQHPDRGVSFYEQYF. The CDR3 nucleotides are TGTGCCAGCAGCCAACATCCGGACAGGGGAGTTTCTTTCTACGAGCAGTACTTC. The variable domain in full, with the rest retrieved from reference TRBV7-2 and TRBJ2-7, is GAGVSQSPSNKVTEKGKDVELRCDPISGHTALYWYRQSLGQGLEFLIYFQGNSAPDKSGLPSDRFSAERTGGSVSTLTIQRTQQEDSAVYLCASSQHPDRGVSFYEQYFGPGTRLTVT.

The rearrangement links TRBV27 to TRBJ1-5; 7 bases match TRBD1. Germline V CDR1 and CDR2: MNHEY, SMNVEV (reference sequence). Losses at the gene ends were 5 bases for V and 2 bases for J; bases not matched to a gene: 6. The length of the CDR3 is 15 residues. The CDR3 protein is CASSMTGSGNQPQHF. DNA of the CDR3: TGTGCCAGCAGTATGACAGGGTCTGGCAATCAGCCCCAGCATTTT.

CDR3 in amino acids: CAIRGWSSGHYNEQFF. DNA for the CDR3: TGTGCCATCAGGGGGTGGTCTAGCGGGCACTACAATGAGCAGTTCTTC. This chain links TRBV10-3 with TRBJ2-1; 8 bases line up with TRBD2. After removal of 6 bases from V and 3 bases from J, the junction contained 10 bases not matched to a gene. The CDR3 covers 16 residues. The germline CDR1 and CDR2 sequences are ENHRY and SYGVKD.

The V and J genes are TRBV27 and TRBJ1-1; 11 positions match TRBD1. This CDR3 is 16 amino acids long. V shed 5 bases, J shed 1 base, and the junction held 6 bases outside the gene matches. The germline V gene encodes CDR1 MNHEY and CDR2 SMNVEV (reference sequence). The CDR3 loop is CASSLGQGAWNTEAFF. CDR3 nucleotides: TGTGCCAGCAGTCTCGGACAGGGGGCGTGGAACACTGAAGCTTTCTTT.

This clone was seen only once. V gene TRBV6-5 combines with J gene TRBJ2-5; 8 nucleotides line up with TRBD2. CDR3 length equals 15 residues. Germline V lookup: CDR1 MNHEY, CDR2 SVGAGI. V shed 2 bases and J 4 bases; nucleotides not matched to a gene: 6. CDR3 region: CASSYTRLARETQYF. The CDR3, as DNA: TGTGCCAGCAGTTACACGAGACTAGCGCGAGAGACCCAGTACTTC.